This T cell receptor beta chain was observed in a study of a mutant IDH1 vaccine in newly diagnosed glioma. Looking at the study overall: Patients in the study were vaccinated eight times, receiving shots in weeks 1, 3, 5, 7, 11, 15, 19 and 23.

Data came from immunoSEQ multiplex PCR; TCRdb stores just in-frame clones and leaves some out. The sample carries about 82,000 clones, over 75% recorded once. The sample's time point: week 23, last vaccination. Each dose of the vaccine consisted of 300 ug of mutant IDH1 20-mer peptide, with topical imiquimod. Regarding this clone: Its antigen remains unidentified.

Trimming took 0 bases from V and 5 from J, leaving 7 bases between them. Germline V lookup: CDR1 LGHNA, CDR2 YSLEER. This CDR3 comprises 14 residues. The sequenced sample was PBMCs, obtained from a glioma patient whose treatment included an IDH1 peptide vaccine. This sequence originates from a man aged 25-45 years with glioma. Some clones in this sample may be carry-over from other donors' samples. This chain uses TRBV4-3 with TRBJ2-2, with a possible D match to TRBD2 (5 bases). The CDR3 reads CASSQERVTGELFF. In DNA, the CDR3 is TGCGCCAGCAGCCAAGAGAGGGTTACCGGGGAGCTGTTTTTT.